The 26 T cell receptor beta chains below come from one sample, sequenced in a study of blood T cell repertoires in COVID-19 (TCRdb year 2020). The library was made by the immunoSEQ multiplex PCR assay. TCRdb took over this immuneACCESS table, retaining in-frame rearrangements with V and J assigned. Such tables are incomplete; in checked studies, under half of the missing clones stem from an unresolved V gene, and the remainder is unexplained. Present in this sample are 270,000 or so clones, just under 90% of which were seen just once. The top ten constitute over 8.5% of the sample. The sample comprised peripheral blood. These receptors were obtained from a woman in her twenties or thirties with COVID-19, enrolled during active disease.

This chain connects TRBV3-1 (or the pseudogene TRBV3-2) to TRBJ2-1; 11 nucleotides line up with TRBD1. From germline, CDR1 is LGHDT and CDR2 YNNKEL (reference sequence). V was clipped by 4 bases and J by 12 bases; unmatched bases: 2. The CDR3 covers 12 residues. The DNA of the CDR3 is TGTGCCAGCAGCCCGGGGACAGGGGGGCAGTTCTTC. Its translation is CASSPGTGGQFF.

V and J are TRBV27 and TRBJ1-6, with D possibly TRBD1 on 6 matching bases. Germline loops: CDR1 MNHEY, CDR2 SMNVEV (reference sequence). The ends were cut back, 10 bases at V and 4 bases at J, with 20 bases in the middle. The CDR3 has 16 residues. This CDR3 is CATAHTGIWYNSPLHF. The CDR3 nucleotides are TGTGCCACCGCCCACACAGGGATTTGGTATAATTCACCCCTCCACTTT.

The chain has TRBV7-9 and TRBJ2-1; TRBD1 might be the D (5 bases). This CDR3 contains 9 residues. Germline-derived CDR1 and CDR2 are SEHNR and FQNEAQ (reference sequence). V lost 8 bases, J lost 13 bases, and 9 bases lay in between. The CDR3 sequence: CASGAAQFF. DNA for the CDR3: TGTGCCAGCGGGGCAGCCCAGTTCTTC.

The rearrangement uses TRBV2 and TRBJ2-1; maybe TRBD2 (6 bases). There are 13 residues in the CDR3. Germline CDR1 SNHLY, CDR2 FYNNEI. Trimming took 6 bases from V and 3 from J, leaving 9 bases between them. CDR3 region: CASRTGDYNEQFF. DNA for the CDR3: TGTGCCAGCAGGACGGGAGACTACAATGAGCAGTTCTTC.

The chain joins TRBV10-2 to TRBJ2-2; 10 bases map to TRBD1. V shed 8 bases, J shed 4 bases, and the junction held 7 bases outside the gene matches. Germline lookup yields CDR1 WSHSY and CDR2 SAAADI. The CDR3 contains 15 residues. As DNA, the CDR3 is TGCGCCAGCGGGCGACAGGGGGCGCGCACCGGGGAGCTGTTTTTT. Its translation is CASGRQGARTGELFF.

The chain employs TRBV3-1 (or the pseudogene TRBV3-2) and TRBJ2-3; the D gene is possibly TRBD2 (6 bases). V shed 3 bases and J shed 4 bases, with 11 bases lying between them. Germline V CDR1 and CDR2: LGHDT, YNNKEL (reference sequence). The CDR3 contains 14 residues. Here the CDR3 reads CASSHRDSSDTQYF. Here the CDR3 DNA reads TGTGCCAGCAGCCATCGGGACTCCTCAGATACGCAGTATTTT.

The rearrangement links TRBV20-1 to TRBJ2-7; weak D call: TRBD2 (5 bases). Germline assignment: CDR1 DFQATT and CDR2 SNEGSKA (reference sequence). The CDR3 runs to 10 residues. Trimming removed 3 bases from V and 7 bases from J, with 7 bases in between. CDR3: CSASEREQYF. CDR3 nucleotide sequence: TGCAGTGCTAGCGAGCGGGAGCAGTACTTC.

The chain carries TRBV27 and TRBJ2-7; a possible D gene is TRBD1 (6 bases). In germline, CDR1 is MNHEY, CDR2 SMNVEV (reference sequence). CDR3 length: 15 amino acids. V was pared by 2 bases and J by 3 bases, with 14 bases between. The CDR3 DNA reads TGTGCCAGCAGTTTACGTCGGTCAGGGGACTACGAGCAGTACTTC. Protein sequence: CASSLRRSGDYEQYF.

The rearrangement joins TRBV5-1 to TRBJ2-3, with a tentative D call TRBD1 (5 bases). Trimming removed 3 bases from V and 6 bases from J, with 17 bases in between. CDR3 length equals 15 residues. Germline V CDR1 and CDR2: SGHRS, YFSETQ. CDR3 sequence: CASSSYQGNKDTQYF. The CDR3 DNA reads as TGCGCCAGCAGCTCCTACCAGGGAAATAAGGATACGCAGTATTTT.

This sequence joins TRBV7-9 and TRBJ1-2; D gene ambiguous. The CDR3 extends over 16 amino acids. V was shortened by 6 bases and J by 1 base, with 18 bases between the two germline ends. Germline-derived CDR1 and CDR2 are SEHNR and FQNEAQ (reference sequence). CDR3 in amino acids: CASSSTRDPLNYGYTF. The CDR3 DNA sequence: TGTGCCAGCAGTTCCACCCGAGATCCCCTTAACTATGGCTACACCTTC.

V and J are TRBV6-5 and TRBJ2-7, with 10 nucleotides matching TRBD1. The CDR3 consists of 15 residues. The germline CDR1 and CDR2 sequences are MNHEY and SVGAGI. V lost 2 bases, J lost 4 bases, and 5 bases stayed unmatched. This CDR3 is CASSYRGQGTYEQYF. The CDR3 DNA is TGTGCCAGCAGTTACAGGGGACAGGGGACTTACGAGCAGTACTTC.

J is TRBJ2-3 and V is TRBV5-4; D unresolved. This CDR3 is 15 amino acids long. V dropped 0 bases and J dropped 0 bases, with 8 bases sitting between them. Per germline, CDR1 SGHNT and CDR2 YYREEE (reference sequence). CDR3 in amino acids: CASSLDAGSTDTQYF. The CDR3 DNA follows: TGTGCCAGCAGCTTGGACGCCGGGAGCACAGATACGCAGTATTTT.

This chain uses TRBV5-5 with TRBJ2-5; no clear D. The V gene lost 0 bases and the J gene lost 7 bases, with 13 bases spanning the gap. Germline CDR1 SGHKS, CDR2 YYEKEE (reference sequence). CDR3 length equals 14 residues. CDR3 DNA sequence: TGTGCCAGCAGCTTGGAGTCCAGGCAGGCGACCCAGTACTTC. Amino acids: CASSLESRQATQYF.

There are a few counts of this clone. J is TRBJ1-2 and V is TRBV21-1. TRBV21-1 is labeled a pseudogene. The CDR3 runs 15 residues. CDR3 protein: CASSPPGEGVEGYTF. The CDR3 region has the DNA TGTGCCAGCAGCCCCCCCGGGGAGGGAGTGGAAGGCTACACCTTC.

The CDR3: CASSPEGRGYGYTF. The CDR3, as DNA: TGCGCCAGCAGTCCAGAGGGAAGAGGCTATGGCTACACCTTC. V gene TRBV23-1 combines with J gene TRBJ1-2; D unresolved. TRBV23-1 is an ORF, and what it does is uncertain. This CDR3 spans 14 amino acids. V shed 4 bases and J shed 4 bases, with 13 bases lying between them.

This clone occurred once. The chain has TRBV18 and TRBJ1-5, with D hard to call. V gave up 3 bases and J gave up 4 bases, with 13 bases separating them. Looked up from germline, CDR1 is KGHSH and CDR2 is LQKENI. The CDR3 covers 15 residues. CDR3 in amino acids: CASSPEISENQPQHF. CDR3 coding DNA: TGTGCCAGCTCACCCGAGATTTCTGAAAATCAGCCCCAGCATTTT. Based on the CDR3 plus reference TRBV18 and TRBJ1-5, the full variable domain is NAGVMQNPRHLVRRRGQEARLRCSPMKGHSHVYWYRQLPEEGLKFMVYLQKENIIDESGMPKERFSAEFPKEGPSILRIQQVVRGDSAAYFCASSPEISENQPQHFGDGTRLSIL.

V gene TRBV18 combines with J gene TRBJ2-4; TRBD1 matches 7 bases. The CDR3 runs to 14 residues. The junction had 12 bases not matched to a gene; V was cut back by 6 bases and J by 10 bases. Germline lookup yields CDR1 KGHSH and CDR2 LQKENI. For the CDR3, the DNA is TGTGCCAGCTCCCACGACAGGGTTTTTAGTATTCAGTACTTC. Translated, it gives CASSHDRVFSIQYF.

This clone was counted a few times. The CDR3 coding sequence is TGTGCCAGCAGTTTCCTCGGGACAGGGGAACTCCCTAACTATGGCTACACCTTC. Protein product: CASSFLGTGELPNYGYTF. J is TRBJ1-2 and V is TRBV27, with 10 bases aligning to TRBD1. J was trimmed by 0 bases and V by 3 bases; bases with no gene match: 10. The CDR3 contains 18 residues. Germline V gene lookup returns CDR1 MNHEY and CDR2 SMNVEV (reference sequence).

The chain recombines TRBV18 with TRBJ1-1; tentative D call: TRBD1 (5 bases). The CDR3 is 17 residues long. Germline loops: CDR1 KGHSH, CDR2 LQKENI. V shed 0 bases and J shed 6 bases, with 20 bases lying between them. CDR3 in amino acids: CASSPPKGEGNGPEAFF. As DNA, the CDR3 is TGTGCCAGCTCACCACCGAAAGGGGAAGGGAACGGCCCTGAAGCTTTCTTT.

The CDR3 DNA reads TGTGCCAGCAGTTATGGCGGCGGTCAGCCCCAGCATTTT. Protein sequence: CASSYGGGQPQHF. The chain uses TRBV6-2 or TRBV6-3 and TRBJ1-5; D is uncertain. This CDR3 has 13 amino acids. Germline V gives CDR1 MNHEY, CDR2 SVGEGT. V lost 3 bases and J lost 6, with 9 bases in between.

With respect to this clone: An end of the junction differs from the germline gene, which may be a read error. The rearrangement joins TRBV5-4 to TRBJ2-3; the D is unclear. In germline, CDR1 is SGHNT, CDR2 YYREEE (reference sequence). This CDR3 is 16 amino acids long. Written as DNA, the CDR3 is TGTGCCAACAGCTTGATGTACAAGACTAGCACAGATACGCAGTATTTT. Translating it yields CANSLMYKTSTDTQYF.

The chain recombines TRBV6-5 with TRBJ1-5; perhaps TRBD1 as D (6 bases). The CDR3 runs 12 residues. CDR1 and CDR2 (germline): MNHEY, SVGAGI. The V gene lost 10 bases and the J gene lost 4 bases, with 11 bases spanning the gap. The DNA of the CDR3 is TGTGCCACCAAGACAGGAAATCAGCCCCAGCATTTT. Encoded protein: CATKTGNQPQHF.

The chain couples TRBV5-1 to TRBJ2-3, with 8 nucleotides matching TRBD1. Looked up from germline, CDR1 is SGHRS and CDR2 is YFSETQ. This CDR3 contains 16 residues. V lost 0 bases to trimming and J lost 0 bases; unmatched junction nucleotides: 3. The CDR3 region is CASSLDSGGSTDTQYF. The CDR3 DNA sequence: TGCGCCAGCAGCTTGGACTCAGGGGGCAGCACAGATACGCAGTATTTT.

This chain links TRBV5-1 with TRBJ2-3; 8 bases are a match to TRBD1. Germline values: CDR1 SGHRS, CDR2 YFSETQ. With 8 bases clipped from V and 3 bases from J, the junction kept 8 bases outside the gene matches. This CDR3 is built from 14 residues. CDR3 amino acids: CASSRDRFTDTQYF. The CDR3, as DNA: TGCGCCAGTTCCCGGGACAGGTTTACAGATACGCAGTATTTT.

This rearrangement joins TRBV5-5 to TRBJ2-7; no firm D call. The CDR3 is made up of 14 amino acids. The germline V gene encodes CDR1 SGHKS and CDR2 YYEKEE (reference sequence). V was trimmed by 2 bases and J by 6 bases, leaving 15 bases between them. The CDR3 sequence is CASSLTLSNTEQYF. In DNA, the CDR3 is TGTGCCAGCAGCTTAACCCTCAGTAACACCGAGCAGTACTTC.

This chain links TRBV3-1 (or the pseudogene TRBV3-2) with TRBJ2-3; the match to TRBD2 covers 9 bases. V lost 1 base and J lost 11; bases outside the gene matches: 1. The V gene's germline CDR1 is LGHDT and CDR2 YNNKEL (reference sequence). The CDR3 runs to 12 residues. CDR3 sequence reads: CASSQGAGGQYF. In DNA form, the CDR3 reads TGTGCCAGCAGCCAAGGAGCGGGGGGGCAGTATTTT.